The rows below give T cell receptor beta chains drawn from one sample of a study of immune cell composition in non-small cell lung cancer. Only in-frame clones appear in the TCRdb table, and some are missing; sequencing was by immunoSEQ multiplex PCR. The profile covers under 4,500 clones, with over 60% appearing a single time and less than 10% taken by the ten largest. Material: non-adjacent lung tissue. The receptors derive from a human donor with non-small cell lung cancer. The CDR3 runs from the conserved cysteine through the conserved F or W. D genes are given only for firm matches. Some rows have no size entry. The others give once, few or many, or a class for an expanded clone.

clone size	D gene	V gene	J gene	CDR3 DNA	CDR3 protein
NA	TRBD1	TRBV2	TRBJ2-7	TGTGCCAGCAAGGGCAGGGGGTCGGACGAGCAGTACTTC	CASKGRGSDEQYF
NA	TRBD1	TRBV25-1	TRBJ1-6	TGTGCCAGCAGTGGATTCGATAGACCGGGACAGCCAAATTCACCCCTCCACTTT	CASSGFDRPGQPNSPLHF
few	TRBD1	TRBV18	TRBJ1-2	TGTGCCAGCTCACCACGAGGGGACAGGGGGTATGGCTACACCTTC	CASSPRGDRGYGYTF
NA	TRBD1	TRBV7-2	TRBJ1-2	TGTGCCAGCAGAGGAGGACAGGGGAGGTATGGCTACACCTTC	CASRGGQGRYGYTF
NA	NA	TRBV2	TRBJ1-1	TGTGCCAGCAGTGAAAGGCAGCGATACACTGAAGCTTTCTTT	CASSERQRYTEAFF
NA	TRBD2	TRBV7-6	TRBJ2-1	TGTGCCAGCAGCCAACTAGCGGGAGGGGTTGACGAGCAGTTCTTC	CASSQLAGGVDEQFF
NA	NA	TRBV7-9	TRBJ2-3	TGTGCCAGCAGCTTAACTTACACAGATACGCAGTATTTT	CASSLTYTDTQYF
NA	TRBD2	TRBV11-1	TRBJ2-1	TGTGCCAGCAGCTTGAGCGGGACTAGGTCCGCCAATGAGCAGTTCTTC	CASSLSGTRSANEQFF
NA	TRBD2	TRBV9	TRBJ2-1	TGTGCCAGCAGCTCCAGACTAGCGGGGGGCTATGAGCAGTTCTTC	CASSSRLAGGYEQFF
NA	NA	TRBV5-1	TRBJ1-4	TGCGCCAGCAGCTTGTCCTTGGGGGGGGGTGAAAAACTGTTTTTT	CASSLSLGGGEKLFF
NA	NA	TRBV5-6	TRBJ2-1	TGTGCCAGCAGCTTGGGACATATAGGAAACAATGAGCAGTTCTTC	CASSLGHIGNNEQFF
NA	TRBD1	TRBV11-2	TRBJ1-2	TGTGCCAGCAGCCCCGGACAGGACTATGGCTACACCTTC	CASSPGQDYGYTF
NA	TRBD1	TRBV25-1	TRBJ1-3	TGTGCCAGCAGTTTGGGGGACAGCTACTCTGGAAACACCATATATTTT	CASSLGDSYSGNTIYF
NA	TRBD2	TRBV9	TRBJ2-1	TGTGCCAGCAGCCGCCTGGGGGGGTTTCACAATGAGCAGTTCTTC	CASSRLGGFHNEQFF
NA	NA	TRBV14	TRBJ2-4	TGTGCCAGCAGCCAAGCAGTAGGACTACTTCAGTACTTC	CASSQAVGLLQYF
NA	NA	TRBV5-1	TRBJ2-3	TGCGCCAGCAGCTTTGGGGGGGCCACAAACACAGATACGCAGTATTTT	CASSFGGATNTDTQYF
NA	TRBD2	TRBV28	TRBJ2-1	TGTGCCAGCAGTTTAGCCCCAGAAGGGACTAGCTATTACAATGAGCAGTTCTTC	CASSLAPEGTSYYNEQFF
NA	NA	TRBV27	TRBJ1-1	TGTGCCAGCACTTACAACAGGAACACTGAAGCTTTCTTT	CASTYNRNTEAFF
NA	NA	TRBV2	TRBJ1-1	TGTGCCAGCAGTGAGCAGGGAACTGAAGCTTTCTTT	CASSEQGTEAFF
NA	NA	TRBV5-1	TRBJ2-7	TGCGCCAGCAGCTTATCAGGAAGCGGCGAGCAGTACTTC	CASSLSGSGEQYF
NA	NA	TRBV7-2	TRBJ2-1	TGTGCCAGCAGACGAATAGGGGGTGGTGGTGAGCAGTTCTTC	CASRRIGGGGEQFF
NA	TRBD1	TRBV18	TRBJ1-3	TGTGCCAGCTCACCCTCAGGGGGCGCCTCTGGAAACACCATATATTTT	CASSPSGGASGNTIYF
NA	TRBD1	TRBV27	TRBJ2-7	TGTGCCAGCAGTTTAGATTCCAGGGGGCTTGACTACGAGCAGTACTTC	CASSLDSRGLDYEQYF
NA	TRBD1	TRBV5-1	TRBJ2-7	TGCGCCAGCAGCTTCCAGGACAGGTTAACCTACGAGCAGTACTTC	CASSFQDRLTYEQYF
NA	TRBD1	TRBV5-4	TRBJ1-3	TGTGCCAGCAGCTTCTTGGGACAGGGACGAAACACCATATATTTT	CASSFLGQGRNTIYF
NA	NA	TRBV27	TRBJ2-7	TGTGCCAGCAGTTTTCGTGAACTCTACGAGCAGTACTTC	CASSFRELYEQYF
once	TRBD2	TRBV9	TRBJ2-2	TGTGCCAGCAGCGTACCCCGGACTAGCGGGAACACCGGGGAGCTGTTTTTT	CASSVPRTSGNTGELFF
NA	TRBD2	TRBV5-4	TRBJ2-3	TGTGCCAGCAGCTTGGAGCGGGAGATGGTAGATACGCAGTATTTT	CASSLEREMVDTQYF
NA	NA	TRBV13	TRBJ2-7	TGTGCCAGCAGCGACGATCGCGGAAGCCTACGGGAGCAGTACTTC	CASSDDRGSLREQYF
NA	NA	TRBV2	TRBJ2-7	TGTGCCAGCACTGGGGGCACGTCCTACGAGCAGTACTTC	CASTGGTSYEQYF
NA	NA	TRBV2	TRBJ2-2	TGTGCCAGCAGTGAATCGTTACTAGCTGTCGTCTCCGGGGAGCTGTTTTTT	CASSESLLAVVSGELFF
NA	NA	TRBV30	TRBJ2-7	TGTGCCTTCAACAGGGAGTCCTACGAGCAGTACTTC	CAFNRESYEQYF
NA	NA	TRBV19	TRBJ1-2	TGTGCCAGCCGCGAAGGTGACAGTCCATTCTATGGCTACACCTTC	CASREGDSPFYGYTF
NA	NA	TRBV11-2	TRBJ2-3	TGTGCCAGCAGCCTTGCGGGGATGGCGCAGTATTTT	CASSLAGMAQYF
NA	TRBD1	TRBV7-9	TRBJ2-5	TGTGCCAGCACTGCCCCGGGACAGCGACAAGAGACCCAGTACTTC	CASTAPGQRQETQYF
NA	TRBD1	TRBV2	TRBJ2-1	TGTGCCAGCAGTTTACTAACAGGGGCTGAGCAGTTCTTC	CASSLLTGAEQFF
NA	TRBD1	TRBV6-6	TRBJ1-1	TGTGCCAGCATCCTAAGAGATAACAGGGGGCCCACTGAAGCTTTCTTT	CASILRDNRGPTEAFF
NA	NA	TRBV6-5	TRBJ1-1	TGTGCCAGCAGCCTCGTTCGTAACACTGAAGCTTTCTTT	CASSLVRNTEAFF
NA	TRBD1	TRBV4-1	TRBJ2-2	TGCGCCAGCAGCCCCCGACAGGGGGCTGGCACCGGGGAGCTGTTTTTT	CASSPRQGAGTGELFF
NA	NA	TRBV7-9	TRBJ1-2	TGTGCCGCAGTCGACAGGACAAAATTTAACTATGGCTACACCTTC	CAAVDRTKFNYGYTF
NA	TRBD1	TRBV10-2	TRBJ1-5	TGCGCCAGCAAACACGGGGGGGATAGGCGCAGAGGGGGCGCTGAGGGTTATAGCAATCAGCCCCAGCATTTT	CASKHGGDRRRGGAEGYSNQPQHF
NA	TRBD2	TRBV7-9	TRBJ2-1	TGTGCCAGCAGCTTAGGGGCTAGCGGAAACTCCTACAATGAGCAGTTCTTC	CASSLGASGNSYNEQFF
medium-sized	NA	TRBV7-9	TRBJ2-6	TGTGCCAGCAGTCACCCCGGGGTGGTTGGGGCCAACGTCCTGACTTTC	CASSHPGVVGANVLTF
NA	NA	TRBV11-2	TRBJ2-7	TGTGCCAGCAGCACACAGGCCCTCTACGAGCAGTACTTC	CASSTQALYEQYF
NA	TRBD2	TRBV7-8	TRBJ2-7	TGTGCCAGCAGTTTCGCGGGGGGGCTCTCCTACGAGCAGTACTTC	CASSFAGGLSYEQYF
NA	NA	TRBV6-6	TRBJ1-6	TGTGCCAGCAGCTTCAGGGGCGAGGGAAATTCACCCCTCCACTTT	CASSFRGEGNSPLHF
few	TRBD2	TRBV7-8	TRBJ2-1	TGTGCCAGCAGCTCCATTGCGACTAGCGGGGGGACCAGGGGCACCTACAATGAGCAGTTCTTC	CASSSIATSGGTRGTYNEQFF
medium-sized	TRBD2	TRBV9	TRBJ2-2	TGTGCCAGCAGCGGCGCTAGCGGGGGAATCGGGGAGCTGTTTTTT	CASSGASGGIGELFF
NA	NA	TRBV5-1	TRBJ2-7	TGCGCCAGCAGCCTGGTCGGGGTCTCGGGGTACGAGCAGTACTTC	CASSLVGVSGYEQYF
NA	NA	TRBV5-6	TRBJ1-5	TGTGCCAGCAGCAAGACTGCAAATCAGCCCCAGCATTTT	CASSKTANQPQHF
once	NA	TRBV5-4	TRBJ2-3	TGTGCCAGCAGCTTGGCTAGCTTTAGAAATACGCAGTATTTT	CASSLASFRNTQYF
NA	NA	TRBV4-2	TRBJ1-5	TGTGCCAGCAGTGATTACCTTGGGGCAGGTGGAGATCAGCCCCAGCATTTT	CASSDYLGAGGDQPQHF
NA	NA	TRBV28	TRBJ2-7	TGTGCCAGCAGTTCCTCCGGGACACCGGCCTACGAGCAGTACTTC	CASSSSGTPAYEQYF
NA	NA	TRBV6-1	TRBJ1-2	TGTGCCAGCAGTGACGGACAGACCGTATTTAACTATGGCTACACCTTC	CASSDGQTVFNYGYTF
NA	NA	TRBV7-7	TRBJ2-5	TGTGCTAGCAGCTTGGGATCTTACCGGGGACAAGAGACCCAGTACTTC	CASSLGSYRGQETQYF
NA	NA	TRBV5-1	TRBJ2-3	TGCGCCAGCAGCTTGGTAGGGGGGGTCACAGATACGCAGTATTTT	CASSLVGGVTDTQYF
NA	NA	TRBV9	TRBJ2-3	TGTGCCAGCAGCGTAGGTGGGGACTTACGCACAGATACGCAGTATTTT	CASSVGGDLRTDTQYF
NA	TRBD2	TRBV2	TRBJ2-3	TGTGCCAGCAGGTCTAGCGGTCCGTGGGATACGCAGTATTTT	CASRSSGPWDTQYF